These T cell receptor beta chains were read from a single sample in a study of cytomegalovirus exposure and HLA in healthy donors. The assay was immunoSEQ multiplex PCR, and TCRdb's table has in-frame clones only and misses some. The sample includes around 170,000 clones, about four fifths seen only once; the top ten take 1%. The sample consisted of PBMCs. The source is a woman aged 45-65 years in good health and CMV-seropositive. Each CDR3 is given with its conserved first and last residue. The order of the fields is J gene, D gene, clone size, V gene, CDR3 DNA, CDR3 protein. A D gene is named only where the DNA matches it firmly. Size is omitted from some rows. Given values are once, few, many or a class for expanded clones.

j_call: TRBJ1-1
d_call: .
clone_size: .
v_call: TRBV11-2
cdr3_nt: TGTGCCAGCAGCTTAGTAGGGGGGGCGAGCACTGAAGCTTTCTTT
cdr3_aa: CASSLVGGASTEAFF

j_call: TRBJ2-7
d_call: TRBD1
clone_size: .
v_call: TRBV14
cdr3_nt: TGTGCCAGCAGCCAAGATCAGGGGGCGAGATCTTACGAGCAGTACTTC
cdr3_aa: CASSQDQGARSYEQYF

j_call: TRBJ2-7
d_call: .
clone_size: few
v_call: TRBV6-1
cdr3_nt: TGTGCCAGCAGTGGGCCAATCTACGAGCAGTACTTC
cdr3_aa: CASSGPIYEQYF

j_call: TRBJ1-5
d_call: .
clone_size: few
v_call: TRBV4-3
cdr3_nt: TGCGCCAGCAGCCAAGATCCACAGGGCGGACAGCCCCAGCATTTT
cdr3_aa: CASSQDPQGGQPQHF

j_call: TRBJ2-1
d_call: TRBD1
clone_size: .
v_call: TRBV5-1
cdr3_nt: TGCGCCAGCAGCTTGGCTCCGACAGGGGCGGATGAGCAGTTCTTC
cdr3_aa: CASSLAPTGADEQFF

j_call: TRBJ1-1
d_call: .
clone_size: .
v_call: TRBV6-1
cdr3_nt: TGTGCCAGCAGAGGGGTATTTGGGGTGAACACTGAAGCTTTCTTT
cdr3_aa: CASRGVFGVNTEAFF

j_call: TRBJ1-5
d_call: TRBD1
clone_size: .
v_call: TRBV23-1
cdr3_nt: TGCGCCAGCAGTCGGTGGGGCAGGGGGCAACTCCAGCATTTT
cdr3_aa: CASSRWGRGQLQHF

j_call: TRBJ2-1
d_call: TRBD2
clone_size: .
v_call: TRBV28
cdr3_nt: TGTGCCAGCAGGGGGGACTACCACAATGAGCAGTTCTTC
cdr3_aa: CASRGDYHNEQFF

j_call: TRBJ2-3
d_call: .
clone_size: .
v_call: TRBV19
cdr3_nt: TGTGCCAGTAGTATAGGGGCGCAGGTCACAGATACGCAGTATTTT
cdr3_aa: CASSIGAQVTDTQYF

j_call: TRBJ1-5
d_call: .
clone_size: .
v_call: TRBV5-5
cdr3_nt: TGTGCCAGCAGCCCCGAGACAGTTAATCAGCCCCAGCATTTT
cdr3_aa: CASSPETVNQPQHF

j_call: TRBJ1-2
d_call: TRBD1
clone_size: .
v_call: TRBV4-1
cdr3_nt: TGCGCCAGCAGCCAGTTACAGGGGACCTATGGCTACACCTTC
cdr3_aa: CASSQLQGTYGYTF

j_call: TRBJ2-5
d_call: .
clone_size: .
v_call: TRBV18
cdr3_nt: TGTGCCAGCTCACCAAGCGCGAAGGGCGGGGAGACCCAGTACTTC
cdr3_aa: CASSPSAKGGETQYF

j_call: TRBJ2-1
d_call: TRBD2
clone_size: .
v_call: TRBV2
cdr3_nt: TGTGCCAGCAGTGACCGGCAGCGGGGGACCTCCAATGAGCAGTTCTTC
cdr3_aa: CASSDRQRGTSNEQFF

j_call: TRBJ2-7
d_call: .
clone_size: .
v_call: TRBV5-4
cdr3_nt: TGTGCCAGCAGCTTAGGGGGCTACGAGCAGTACTTC
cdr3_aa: CASSLGGYEQYF

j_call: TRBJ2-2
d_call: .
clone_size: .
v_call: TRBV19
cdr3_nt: TGTGCCAGTAGTCGATATGAAACTAGCACCGGGGAGCTGTTTTTT
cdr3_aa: CASSRYETSTGELFF

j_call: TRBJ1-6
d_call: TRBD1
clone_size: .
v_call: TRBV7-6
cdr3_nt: TGTGCCAGCAGCTTGACAGGGGCTCAATCACCCCTCCACTTT
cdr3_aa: CASSLTGAQSPLHF

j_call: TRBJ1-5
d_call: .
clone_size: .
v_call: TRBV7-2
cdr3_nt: TGTGCCAGCAGCTTAGTAGGTATGGGGGCGAATCAGCCCCAGCATTTT
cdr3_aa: CASSLVGMGANQPQHF

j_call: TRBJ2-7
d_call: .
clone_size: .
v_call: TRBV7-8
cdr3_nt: TGTGCTGCGGGATCTGGACTACCACAATACGAGCAGTACTTC
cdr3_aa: CAAGSGLPQYEQYF

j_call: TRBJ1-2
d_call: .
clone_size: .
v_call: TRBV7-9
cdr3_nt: TGTTCCAGCAGCTTAGAAGGTTCCCATCCGGGTGGCTACACCTTC
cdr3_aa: CSSSLEGSHPGGYTF

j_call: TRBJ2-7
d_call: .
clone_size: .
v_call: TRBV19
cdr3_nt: TGTGCCAGTAGTACACTAGCTTCCAGCCAGTACTTC
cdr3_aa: CASSTLASSQYF

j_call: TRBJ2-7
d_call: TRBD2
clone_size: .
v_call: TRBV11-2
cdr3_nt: TGTGCCAGCAGCTTAACCTCAGCGGGAGGGTACGAGCAGTACTTC
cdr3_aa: CASSLTSAGGYEQYF

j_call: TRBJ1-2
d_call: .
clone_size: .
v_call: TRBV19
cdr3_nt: TGTGCCAGTAGCCCCGGGGACAAAAGATCCTATGGCTACACCTTC
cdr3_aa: CASSPGDKRSYGYTF

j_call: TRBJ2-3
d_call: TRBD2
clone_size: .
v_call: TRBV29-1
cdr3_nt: TGCAGCGGGCTTACTAGCGGGTTGACAGATACGCAGTATTTT
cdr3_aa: CSGLTSGLTDTQYF

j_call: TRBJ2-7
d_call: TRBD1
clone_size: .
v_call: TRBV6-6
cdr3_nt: TGTGCCAGCAGTTCAACCGGGACAGGGACCGAGCAGTACTTC
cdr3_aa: CASSSTGTGTEQYF

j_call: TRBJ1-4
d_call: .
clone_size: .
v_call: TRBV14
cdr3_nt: TGTGCCAGCAGCCAAAGAGAAACGACAGCCAGTTTGGAAAAACTGTTTTTT
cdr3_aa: CASSQRETTASLEKLFF

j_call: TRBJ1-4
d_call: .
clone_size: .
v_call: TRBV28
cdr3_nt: TGTGCCACCGGGGGAGGAGCAACTAATGAAAAACTGTTTTTT
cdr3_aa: CATGGGATNEKLFF

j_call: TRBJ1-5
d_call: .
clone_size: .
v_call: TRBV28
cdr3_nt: TGTGCCAGCAGTTTAGAGGGTCAGCCCCAGCATTTT
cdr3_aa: CASSLEGQPQHF